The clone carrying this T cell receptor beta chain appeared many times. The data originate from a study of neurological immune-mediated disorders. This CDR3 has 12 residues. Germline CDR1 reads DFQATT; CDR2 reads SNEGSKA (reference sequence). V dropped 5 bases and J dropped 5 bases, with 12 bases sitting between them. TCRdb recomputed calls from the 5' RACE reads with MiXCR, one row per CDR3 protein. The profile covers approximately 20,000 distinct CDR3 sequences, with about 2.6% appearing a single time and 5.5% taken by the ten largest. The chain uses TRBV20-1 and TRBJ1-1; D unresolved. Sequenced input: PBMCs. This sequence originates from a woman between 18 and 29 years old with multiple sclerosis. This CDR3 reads CSAPEEGTEAFF. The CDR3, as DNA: TGCAGTGCTCCGGAGGAGGGAACTGAAGCTTTCTTT.